This T cell receptor (beta chain) was sequenced in a study of graft-versus-host responses after intestinal transplantation. Study in general: Multivisceral, liver-intestinal, or isolated intestinal grafts were transplanted into recipients. Induction using anti-thymocyte globulin, followed by tacrolimus and steroids for 2 to 4 years, was given to all recipients.

Clones were sequenced by immunoSEQ multiplex PCR, and TCRdb holds only the in-frame ones, with some missing. Here the sample spans roughly 90,000 clones, 85% to 95% being singletons. Findings and limits, study-wide: Across patients carrying graft-donor T cell macrochimerism, allografts held high graft-versus-host to host-versus-graft clonal ratios. Some GvH clones appeared in ileal mucosa or blood before recipient bone marrow.

The J segment lost 1 base and the V segment lost 5 bases, leaving 15 bases of the junction unmatched. The germline V gene has CDR1 MNHGY and CDR2 SAAAGT. The CDR3 is 20 amino acids. About this clone itself: Its specificity is unknown.

This clonotype was sampled from a human donor who received an intestinal transplant. This specimen was unstimulated CD8+ T cells sorted from spleen or lymph node cells, taken before intestinal transplant. The rearrangement links TRBV6-8 to TRBJ2-1, with 12 bases matching TRBD2. The CDR3 is CASSTRLAGVTLRSYNEQFF. The CDR3 nucleotides are TGTGCCAGCAGTACCCGACTAGCGGGAGTTACCCTTCGATCCTACAATGAGCAGTTCTTC.